These T cell receptor beta chains were read from a single sample in a study of T cells in Graves' hyperthyroidism and ophthalmopathy. TCRdb fed the multiplex PCR reads into MiXCR, producing one record per CDR3 protein. The sample lists 640,000 or so distinct CDR3 sequences, roughly 14% occurring once. The specimen was blood. These receptors all stem from a woman aged 40 to 55 with Graves' ophthalmopathy. CDR3s include the opening cysteine and the closing phenylalanine or tryptophan. The order of the fields is CDR3 DNA, CDR3 protein, J gene, clone size, CDR3 length, V gene, D gene. A D gene is named only where the DNA matches it firmly. For some rows the clone size is stated as once, few or many, or as a class when expanded; others skip it.

TGTGCCTGTCGGACTAGCGGGAGTTACGAGCAGTACTTC,CACRTSGSYEQYF,TRBJ2-7,NA,13,TRBV30,TRBD2
TGTGCCAGCAGCCGTCGAAGCATCACCTACGAGCAGTACTTC,CASSRRSITYEQYF,TRBJ2-7,many,14,TRBV11-1,NA
TGTGCCAGCAGGCCCAGGACAGGGGCGGAGACCCAGTACTTC,CASRPRTGAETQYF,TRBJ2-5,many,14,TRBV2,TRBD1
TGTGCCAGCACCTATCCCCAGGGGTCCGACACCGGGGAGCTGTTTTTT,CASTYPQGSDTGELFF,TRBJ2-2,NA,16,TRBV6-1,NA
TGTGCCAGCAGCGTTAGCGGAGGGGAGACCCAGTACTTC,CASSVSGGETQYF,TRBJ2-5,NA,13,TRBV5-5,NA
TGTGCCAGCTCACACGGACAGGGCCCTGAAGCTTTCTTT,CASSHGQGPEAFF,TRBJ1-1,many,13,TRBV18,TRBD1
TGCAGTGCTAGATTCATCGGAGCGCGGTACGAGCAGTACTTC,CSARFIGARYEQYF,TRBJ2-7,many,14,TRBV20-1,NA
TGTGCCAGCAGCAGCCTGGGGACTCTAGTATCCTACGAGCAGTACTTC,CASSSLGTLVSYEQYF,TRBJ2-7,many,16,TRBV12-3/TRBV12-4,NA
TGTGCCAGCTCAGGGCAGGGAGGGGCCTACGAGCAGTACTTC,CASSGQGGAYEQYF,TRBJ2-7,NA,14,TRBV18,TRBD2
TGTGCCAGCTCGCCACCGTCCAGGGACCGAAACACCATATATTTT,CASSPPSRDRNTIYF,TRBJ1-3,NA,15,TRBV18,NA
TGCAGTGCCCTGAGGGTGACAGGGAAGCCAGAGACCCAGTACTTC,CSALRVTGKPETQYF,TRBJ2-5,many,15,TRBV20-1,TRBD1
TGTGCCTGGAGAACGAAAGGGTTACAGGGGCCCCAGCATTTT,CAWRTKGLQGPQHF,TRBJ1-5,NA,14,TRBV30,NA
TGTGCCAGCAGGAGAGGCCAGGGGCCCTACGAGCAGTACTTC,CASRRGQGPYEQYF,TRBJ2-7,many,14,TRBV28,NA
TGCGCCAGCAGCATCAGGGGGGGAGAAGGAAACACCATATATTTT,CASSIRGGEGNTIYF,TRBJ1-3,few,15,TRBV5-1,TRBD1
TGTGCCAGCAGTTCCCGGCAGGCCCGGAACTATGGCTACACCTTC,CASSSRQARNYGYTF,TRBJ1-2,many,15,TRBV27,NA
TGTGCCAGCAGTTTAGGTAGTCCGGTGAACACTGAAGCTTTCTTT,CASSLGSPVNTEAFF,TRBJ1-1,many,15,TRBV12-3/TRBV12-4,NA
TGTGCCAGCAGCATTCAAACCGGGACCCAAGAGACCCAGTACTTC,CASSIQTGTQETQYF,TRBJ2-5,NA,15,TRBV7-2,NA
TGTGCCAGTTTGGGACAGGGGGCCACTGAAGCTTTCTTT,CASLGQGATEAFF,TRBJ1-1,many,13,TRBV19,TRBD1
TGTGCCAGCAACTCAGGGGGCGTTGGTCAGCCCCAGCATTTT,CASNSGGVGQPQHF,TRBJ1-5,few,14,TRBV6-1,TRBD1
TGTGCCAGCAGTTACGATACTAGCGGGCCCTCCAGGGACACCGGGGAGCTGTTTTTT,CASSYDTSGPSRDTGELFF,TRBJ2-2,many,19,TRBV6-2/TRBV6-3,TRBD2
TGTGCCAGCAGTTACTCGGGGAACCCGACGGAATCCTACGAGCAGTACTTC,CASSYSGNPTESYEQYF,TRBJ2-7,many,17,TRBV6-5,NA
TGTGCCAGCAAGGTCGGCACTGAAGCTTTCTTT,CASKVGTEAFF,TRBJ1-1,many,11,TRBV2,NA
TGTGCCAGCAGCTTAGCCCCGTTTGAGACCCAGTACTTC,CASSLAPFETQYF,TRBJ2-5,many,13,TRBV7-8,NA
TGTGCCAGCAGTTTTGGGACAGGGGGCATCACTGAAGCTTTCTTT,CASSFGTGGITEAFF,TRBJ1-1,many,15,TRBV27,TRBD1
TGTGCCAGCAGTCCCGCCCGGCGGGAGAAAGAGACCCAGTACTTC,CASSPARREKETQYF,TRBJ2-5,NA,15,TRBV28,TRBD2
TGTGCCAGCAGCTTAGAGGCCTCAATGGACTACGAGCAGTACTTC,CASSLEASMDYEQYF,TRBJ2-7,NA,15,TRBV11-2,NA
TGTGCCAGCAGCACCGGGACAGGGGGACTCTACGAGCAGTACTTC,CASSTGTGGLYEQYF,TRBJ2-7,NA,15,TRBV7-9,TRBD1
TGTGCCAGCAGTTCCCCGACAGAGAGAAAATTCTATGGCTACACCTTC,CASSSPTERKFYGYTF,TRBJ1-2,NA,16,TRBV6-5,NA
TGTGCCAGCAGCAGACTACCGGGACTAGCGAACCAAGAGACCCAGTACTTC,CASSRLPGLANQETQYF,TRBJ2-5,many,17,TRBV5-5,TRBD2
TGCAGCGTTGAAGAAAAGGGGTACGACTATGGCTACACCTTC,CSVEEKGYDYGYTF,TRBJ1-2,many,14,TRBV29-1,NA
TGTGCCAGCAGCGGGGACAGGGGTACGATTCAAACTGAAGCTTTCTTT,CASSGDRGTIQTEAFF,TRBJ1-1,few,16,TRBV9,TRBD1
TGTGCCAGCAGTATCGCCCCGGGTAGCGCCGGGGAGCTGTTTTTT,CASSIAPGSAGELFF,TRBJ2-2,NA,15,TRBV6-1,NA
TGCAGTGCTTATAAAAGGGGGATGAACACTGAAGCTTTCTTT,CSAYKRGMNTEAFF,TRBJ1-1,many,14,TRBV20-1,NA
TGCAGTGCTAGTTCCCCCGGGACAGCGTACGAGCAGTACTTC,CSASSPGTAYEQYF,TRBJ2-7,many,14,TRBV20-1,TRBD1